The entry that follows covers one T cell receptor (beta chain) sequence. The antigen remains unidentified. The library targeted TCRbeta and was prepared with unique molecular identifiers. MiXCR, run by TCRdb on the PCR reads, gives a single entry per CDR3 protein. Found here are 780,000 or so distinct CDR3 sequences, about 16% of them singletons; the top ten hold approximately 5%. The sample comes from a study of T-cell reconstitution after alpha-beta-depleted transplantation in children. This CDR3 is 16 amino acids long. V was cut by 3 bases and J by 2 bases, with 17 bases left in between. Germline V gene lookup returns CDR1 SGHDN and CDR2 FVKESK. Whole-study results and caveats: Surviving recipient T cells and thymic progenitors underlay high day-60 TCRbeta diversity in some patients. Several hundred expanded graft clones reportedly gave rise to the alpha-beta T cells present about two months after transplant. Most T-cell counts and diversity one year after the transplant came from T cells that were newly produced.

This chain links TRBV14 with TRBJ2-7; tentative D call: TRBD1 (6 bases). The sequenced sample was PBMCs, mostly from graft donor cells, obtained 360 days after TCRalphabeta/CD19-depleted stem cell transplant. The receptor was isolated from a male patient aged 10 to 17 who had a stem cell transplant for acute lymphoblastic leukemia, so the T cells may come from the graft donor. As DNA, the CDR3 is TGTGCCAGCAGCCATGTACAGGGAAGGTCCCCCTACGAGCAGTACTTC. This sequence encodes CASSHVQGRSPYEQYF.